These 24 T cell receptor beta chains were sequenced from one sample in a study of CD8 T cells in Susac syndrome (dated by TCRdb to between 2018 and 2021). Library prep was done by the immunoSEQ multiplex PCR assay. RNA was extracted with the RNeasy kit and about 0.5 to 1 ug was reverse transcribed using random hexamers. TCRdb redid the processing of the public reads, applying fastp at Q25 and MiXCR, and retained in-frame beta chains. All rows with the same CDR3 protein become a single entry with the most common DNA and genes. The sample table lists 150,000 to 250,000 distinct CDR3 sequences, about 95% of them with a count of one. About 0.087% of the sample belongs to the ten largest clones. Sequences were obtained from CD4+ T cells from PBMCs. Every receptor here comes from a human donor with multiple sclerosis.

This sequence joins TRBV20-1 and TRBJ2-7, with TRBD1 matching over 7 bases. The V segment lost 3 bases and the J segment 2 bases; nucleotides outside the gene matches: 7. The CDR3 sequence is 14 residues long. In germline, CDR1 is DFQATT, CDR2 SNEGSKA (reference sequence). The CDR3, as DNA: TGCAGTGCTAGCTGGACAGGATCCACCTACGAGCAGTACTTC. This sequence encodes CSASWTGSTYEQYF.

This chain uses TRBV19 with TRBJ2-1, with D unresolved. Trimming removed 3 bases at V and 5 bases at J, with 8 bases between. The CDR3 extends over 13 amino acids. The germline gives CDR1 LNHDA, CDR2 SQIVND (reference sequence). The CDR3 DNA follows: TGTGCCAGTAGTATCTCTAGAGACAATGAGCAGTTCTTC. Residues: CASSISRDNEQFF.

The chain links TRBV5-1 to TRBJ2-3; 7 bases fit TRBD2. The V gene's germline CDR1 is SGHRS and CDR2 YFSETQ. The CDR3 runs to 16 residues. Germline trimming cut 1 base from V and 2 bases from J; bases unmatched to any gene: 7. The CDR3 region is CASSLTRGLLTDTQYF. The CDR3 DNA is TGCGCCAGCAGCTTGACAAGGGGACTACTCACAGATACGCAGTATTTT.

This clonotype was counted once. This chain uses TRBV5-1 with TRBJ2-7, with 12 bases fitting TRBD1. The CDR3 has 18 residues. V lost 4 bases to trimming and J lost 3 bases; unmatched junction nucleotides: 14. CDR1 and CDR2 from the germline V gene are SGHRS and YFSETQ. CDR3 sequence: CASSSHPGQGAGIYEQYF. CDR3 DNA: TGCGCCAGCAGCAGCCATCCGGGACAGGGGGCGGGGATCTACGAGCAGTACTTC.

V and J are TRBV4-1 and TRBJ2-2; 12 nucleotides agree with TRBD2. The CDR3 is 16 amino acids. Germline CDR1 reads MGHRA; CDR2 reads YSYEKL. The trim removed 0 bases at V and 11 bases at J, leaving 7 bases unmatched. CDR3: CASSQDEASGGAELFF. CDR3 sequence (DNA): TGCGCCAGCAGCCAAGATGAGGCTAGCGGGGGGGCCGAGCTGTTTTTT.

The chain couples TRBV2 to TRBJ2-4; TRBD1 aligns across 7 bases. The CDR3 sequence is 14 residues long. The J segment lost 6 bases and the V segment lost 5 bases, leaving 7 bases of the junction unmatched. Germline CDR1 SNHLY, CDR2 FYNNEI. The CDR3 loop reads CASSYTGAINIQYF. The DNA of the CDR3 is TGTGCCAGCAGTTACACAGGGGCGATAAACATTCAGTACTTC.

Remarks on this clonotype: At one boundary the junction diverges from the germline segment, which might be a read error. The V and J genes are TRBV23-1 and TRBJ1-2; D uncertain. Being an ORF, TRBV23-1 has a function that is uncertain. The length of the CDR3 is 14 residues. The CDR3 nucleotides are TGCGCCAGCAGTCAAAGCACAGCTAAGTATGGCTACACCTTC. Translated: CASSQSTAKYGYTF.

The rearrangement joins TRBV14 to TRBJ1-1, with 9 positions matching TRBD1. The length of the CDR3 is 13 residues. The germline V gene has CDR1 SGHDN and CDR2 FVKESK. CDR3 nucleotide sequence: TGTTCTTCCCGGGACAGGGACAACACTGAAGCTTTCTTT. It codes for CSSRDRDNTEAFF.

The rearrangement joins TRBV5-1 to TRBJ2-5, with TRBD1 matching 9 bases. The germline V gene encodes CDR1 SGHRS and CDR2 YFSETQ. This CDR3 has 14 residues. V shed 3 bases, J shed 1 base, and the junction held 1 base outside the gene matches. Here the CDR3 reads CASSWGQGQETQYF. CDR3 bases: TGCGCCAGCAGCTGGGGACAGGGCCAAGAGACCCAGTACTTC.

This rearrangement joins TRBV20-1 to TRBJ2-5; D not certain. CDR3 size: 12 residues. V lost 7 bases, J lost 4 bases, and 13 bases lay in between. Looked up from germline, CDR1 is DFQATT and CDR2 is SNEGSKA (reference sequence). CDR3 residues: CSVAPPTETQYF. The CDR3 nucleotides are TGCAGTGTGGCCCCTCCGACAGAGACCCAGTACTTC.

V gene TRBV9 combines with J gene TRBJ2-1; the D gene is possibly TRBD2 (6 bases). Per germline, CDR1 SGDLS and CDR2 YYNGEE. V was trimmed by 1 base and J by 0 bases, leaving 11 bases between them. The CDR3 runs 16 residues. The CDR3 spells CASSVMGGTSYNEQFF. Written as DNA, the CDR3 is TGTGCCAGCAGCGTAATGGGCGGGACCTCCTACAATGAGCAGTTCTTC.

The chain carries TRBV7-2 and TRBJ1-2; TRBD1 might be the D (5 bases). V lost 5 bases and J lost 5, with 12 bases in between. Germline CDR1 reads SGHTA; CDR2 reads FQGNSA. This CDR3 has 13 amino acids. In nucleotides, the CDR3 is TGTGCCAGCAGCCCATGGGGGGGGTATGGCTACACCTTC. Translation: CASSPWGGYGYTF.

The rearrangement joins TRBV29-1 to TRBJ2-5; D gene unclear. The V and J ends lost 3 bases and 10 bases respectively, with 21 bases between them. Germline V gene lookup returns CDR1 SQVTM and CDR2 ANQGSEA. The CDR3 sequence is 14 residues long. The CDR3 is CSVDLGSRLAIQYF. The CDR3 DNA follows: TGCAGCGTTGACTTAGGGTCTCGTCTTGCGATCCAGTACTTC.

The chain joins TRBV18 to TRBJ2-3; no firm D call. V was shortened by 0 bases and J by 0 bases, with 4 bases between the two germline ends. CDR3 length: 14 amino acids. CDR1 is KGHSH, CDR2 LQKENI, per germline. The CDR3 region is CASSPPRSTDTQYF. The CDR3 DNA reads TGTGCCAGCTCACCACCCAGAAGCACAGATACGCAGTATTTT.

As DNA, the CDR3 is TGTGCCAGCAGCCAAGGGGGCGTAGCCAAAAACATTCAGTACTTC. This encodes CASSQGGVAKNIQYF. J is TRBJ2-4 and V is TRBV3-1, with D possibly matching TRBD1 (5 bases). CDR1 is LGHDT, CDR2 YNNKEL, per germline (reference sequence). This CDR3 spans 15 amino acids. V was pared by 1 base and J by 0 bases, with 7 bases between.

Here the CDR3 DNA reads TGTGCCAGCAGCTTAGAGGCCAGGGGGCCACCTGGCTACACCTTC. Translating gives CASSLEARGPPGYTF. The V call is TRBV7-9, the J call TRBJ1-2; 8 nucleotides align to TRBD1. The CDR3 spans 15 residues. V dropped 1 base and J dropped 7; count of bases not matched to a gene: 8. From germline, CDR1 is SEHNR and CDR2 FQNEAQ (reference sequence).

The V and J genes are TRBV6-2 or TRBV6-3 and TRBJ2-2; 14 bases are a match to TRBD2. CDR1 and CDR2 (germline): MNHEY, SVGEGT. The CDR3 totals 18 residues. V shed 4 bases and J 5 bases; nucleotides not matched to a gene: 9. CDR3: CASSSTTSGRAVTGELFF. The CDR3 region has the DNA TGTGCCAGCAGTTCCACGACTAGCGGGAGGGCCGTAACCGGGGAGCTGTTTTTT.

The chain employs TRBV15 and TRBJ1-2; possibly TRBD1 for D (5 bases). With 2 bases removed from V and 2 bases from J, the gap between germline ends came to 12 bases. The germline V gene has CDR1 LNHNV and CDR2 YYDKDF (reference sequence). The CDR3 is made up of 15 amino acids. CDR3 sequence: CATSRFRGQNYGYTF. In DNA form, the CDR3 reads TGTGCCACCAGCAGATTCCGGGGCCAGAACTATGGCTACACCTTC. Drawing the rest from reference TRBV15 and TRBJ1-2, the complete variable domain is DAMVIQNPRYQVTQFGKPVTLSCSQTLNHNVMYWYQQKSSQAPKLLFHYYDKDFNNEADTPDNFQSRRPNTSFCFLDIRSPGLGDTAMYLCATSRFRGQNYGYTFGSGTRLTVV.

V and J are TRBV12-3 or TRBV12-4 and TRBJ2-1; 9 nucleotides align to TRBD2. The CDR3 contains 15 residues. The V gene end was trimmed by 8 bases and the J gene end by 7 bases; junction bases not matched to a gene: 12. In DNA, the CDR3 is TGTGCCAGCCGCAAAGACCGACTAGCGGTAAATGAGCAGTTCTTC. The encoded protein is CASRKDRLAVNEQFF.

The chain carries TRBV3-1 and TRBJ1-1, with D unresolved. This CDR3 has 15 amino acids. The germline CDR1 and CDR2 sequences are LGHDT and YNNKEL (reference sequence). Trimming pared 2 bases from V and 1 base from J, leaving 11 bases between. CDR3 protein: CASSQWVLGNTEAFF. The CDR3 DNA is TGTGCCAGCAGCCAATGGGTTTTGGGGAACACTGAAGCTTTCTTT. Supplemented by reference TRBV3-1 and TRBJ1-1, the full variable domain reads DTAVSQTPKYLVTQMGNDKSIKCEQNLGHDTMYWYKQDSKKFLKIMFSYNNKELIINETVPNRFSPKSPDKAHLNLHINSLELGDSAVYFCASSQWVLGNTEAFFGQGTRLTVV.

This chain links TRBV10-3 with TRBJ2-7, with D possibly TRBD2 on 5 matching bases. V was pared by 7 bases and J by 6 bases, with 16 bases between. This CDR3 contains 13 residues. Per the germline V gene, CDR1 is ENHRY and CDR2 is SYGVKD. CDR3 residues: CAIMRDLRSEQYF. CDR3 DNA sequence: TGTGCCATCATGAGGGATCTCAGGAGCGAGCAGTACTTC.

Here the CDR3 DNA reads TGCAGTGCCCGGGACCATTACACAGATACGCAGTATTTT. Translated, it gives CSARDHYTDTQYF. The J gene is TRBJ2-3, the V gene TRBV20-1; D possibly matches TRBD1 or TRBD2 (5 bases each). This CDR3 is built from 13 residues. V shed 6 bases and J shed 2 bases, with 12 bases lying between them. The germline V gene has CDR1 DFQATT and CDR2 SNEGSKA (reference sequence).

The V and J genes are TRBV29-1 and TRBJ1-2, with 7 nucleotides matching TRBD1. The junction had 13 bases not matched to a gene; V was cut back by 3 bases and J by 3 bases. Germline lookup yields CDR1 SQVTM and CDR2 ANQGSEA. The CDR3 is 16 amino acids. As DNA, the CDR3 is TGCAGCGTTGAGGACGGACCACAGGGGTACGACTATGGCTACACCTTC. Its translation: CSVEDGPQGYDYGYTF.

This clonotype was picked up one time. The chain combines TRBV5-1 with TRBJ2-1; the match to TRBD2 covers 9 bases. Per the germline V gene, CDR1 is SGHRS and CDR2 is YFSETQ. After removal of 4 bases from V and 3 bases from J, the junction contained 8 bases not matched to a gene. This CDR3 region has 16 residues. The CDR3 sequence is CASSPRLRGGYNEQFF. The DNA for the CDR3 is TGCGCCAGCAGCCCACGCCTGCGGGGGGGCTACAATGAGCAGTTCTTC.